This TCR beta chain was retrieved from a study of T cell repertoires in cytomegalovirus infection. Trimming shortened V by 2 bases and J by 7 bases, and 9 bases separated the two germline ends. This CDR3 is 13 amino acids long. TCRdb recomputed calls from the reads with MiXCR, one row per CDR3 protein. Of some 500,000 distinct CDR3 sequences listed, around a third are singletons. At least ten counts were recorded for this clonotype. The antigen is undetermined. The specimen was cultured PBMCs, collected from culture after CMV antigen stimulation. The clonotype originates from a human donor in good health (CMV status not recorded). Some clones in this sample may be carry-over from other donors' samples. The genes are TRBV12-3 or TRBV12-4 and TRBJ2-1, with a possible D match to TRBD2 (5 bases). In DNA, the CDR3 is TGTGCCAGCAGTTTAATGGAGGCGAATGAGCAGTTCTTC. This translates into CASSLMEANEQFF.